These 14 T cell receptor beta chains were all obtained from the same sample, sequenced in a study of T-cell reconstitution after alpha-beta-depleted transplantation in children. Molecular barcoding with unique molecular identifiers was used for the TCRbeta library. A single record per CDR3 protein comes from TCRdb applying MiXCR to the PCR reads. The table shows just over 350,000 distinct CDR3 sequences, with about an eighth occurring only once. This material consisted of PBMCs, taken from the stem cell graft. The receptors were gathered from a human donor who donated a stem cell graft to a child with Fanconi anemia.

The count of this clonotype is one. J is TRBJ2-1 and V is TRBV5-1; possibly TRBD2 for D (6 bases). CDR1 is SGHRS and CDR2 is YFSETQ in the germline V gene. The CDR3 spans 15 residues. Trimming left V 7 bases short and J 8 bases short, with 22 bases between. The CDR3 sequence is CASAGGVSVTDEQFF. The CDR3 nucleotides read TGCGCCAGCGCCGGAGGGGTCAGCGTAACGGATGAGCAGTTCTTC.

Of note for this clonotype: Just one base apart from a much larger clone, this may be a read error. The rearrangement uses TRBV7-9 and TRBJ1-1; no definite D call. Germline V gene data show CDR1 as SEHNR and CDR2 as FQNEAQ (reference sequence). The CDR3 runs to 16 residues. CDR3 protein: CSSSQNLGEGNTEAFF. The CDR3 DNA reads as TGTTCCAGCAGCCAAAACCTGGGCGAAGGAAACACTGAAGCTTTCTTT.

Many counts were recorded for this clonotype. The rearrangement joins TRBV7-3 to TRBJ1-1; the D is unclear. This CDR3 is built from 13 residues. Germline V gene sequence: CDR1 SGHTA, CDR2 FQGTGA. With 4 bases removed from V and 2 bases from J, the gap between germline ends came to 8 bases. CDR3: CASSSEGNTEAFF. CDR3 bases: TGTGCCAGCAGCTCCGAAGGTAACACTGAAGCTTTCTTT. The variable domain in full, with the rest retrieved from reference TRBV7-3 and TRBJ1-1, is GAGVSQTPSNKVTEKGKYVELRCDPISGHTALYWYRQSLGQGPEFLIYFQGTGAADDSGLPNDRFFAVRPEGSVSTLKIQRTERGDSAVYLCASSSEGNTEAFFGQGTRLTVV.

The chain carries TRBV7-2 and TRBJ2-1; possibly TRBD2 for D (5 bases). Trimming shortened V by 1 base and J by 7 bases, and 14 bases separated the two germline ends. Germline CDR1 reads SGHTA; CDR2 reads FQGNSA. This CDR3 contains 15 residues. CDR3 DNA: TGTGCCAGCAGCTTAGGACGGGTTTGGGAGAATGAGCAGTTCTTC. Residues: CASSLGRVWENEQFF.

This clonotype appeared many times. This rearrangement joins TRBV15 to TRBJ1-1, with a weak D call TRBD1 (6 bases). Deletions cut 0 bases from V and 11 bases from J, with 19 bases between. Germline V gene sequence: CDR1 LNHNV, CDR2 YYDKDF (reference sequence). This CDR3 comprises 15 residues. CDR3: CATSRDQSFQGSAFF. CDR3 nucleotides: TGTGCCACCAGCAGAGATCAGTCCTTTCAGGGGTCGGCTTTCTTT.

This clonotype was counted ten times or more. This chain connects TRBV30 to TRBJ2-7, with D perhaps being TRBD1 or TRBD2 (5 bases each). The CDR3 spans 14 residues. Germline CDR1 GTSNPN, CDR2 SVGIG (reference sequence). V dropped 4 bases and J dropped 4 bases, with 17 bases sitting between them. The CDR3 loop is CAWNGDPQSYEQYF. CDR3 nucleotides: TGTGCCTGGAACGGGGACCCTCAATCTTACGAGCAGTACTTC.

This clonotype was picked up a small number of times. The chain combines TRBV4-3 with TRBJ2-3, with D perhaps TRBD2 (5 bases). V lost 0 bases and J lost 2, with 12 bases in between. The germline V gene encodes CDR1 LGHNA and CDR2 YSLEER. This CDR3 spans 16 amino acids. The CDR3 spells CASSQDEGAPTDTQYF. The CDR3, as DNA: TGCGCCAGCAGCCAAGATGAGGGCGCCCCCACAGATACGCAGTATTTT.

This clonotype has a count of ten or more. The chain is built from TRBV5-1 and TRBJ2-1; D remains unclear. From germline, CDR1 is SGHRS and CDR2 YFSETQ. The CDR3 has 16 amino acids. V lost 5 bases, J lost 0 bases, and 15 bases lay in between. CDR3 in amino acids: CASSSDGDSSYNEQFF. The CDR3 coding sequence is TGCGCCAGCAGTTCTGATGGGGATAGCTCCTACAATGAGCAGTTCTTC.

This clonotype was seen more than once but under ten times. The genes are TRBV5-1 and TRBJ2-5; the D is unclear. The V and J ends lost 0 bases and 3 bases respectively, with 12 bases between them. This CDR3 has 15 residues. Germline CDR1 and CDR2: SGHRS and YFSETQ. As DNA, the CDR3 is TGCGCCAGCAGCTTGGCCGGAAAGGCGGAAGAGACCCAGTACTTC. This sequence encodes CASSLAGKAEETQYF.

A few counts support this clonotype. The V call is TRBV11-1, the J call TRBJ1-2; D might be TRBD1 (6 bases). The CDR3 contains 19 residues. The V gene's germline CDR1 is SGHAT and CDR2 FQDESV (reference sequence). The germline V and J ends were trimmed by 1 base and 1 base, with 22 bases remaining between them. CDR3 residues: CASSLGSGTSEAINYGYTF. The CDR3 region has the DNA TGTGCCAGCAGCTTAGGTTCCGGGACATCAGAAGCTATTAACTATGGCTACACCTTC.

Many counts were recorded for this clonotype. The chain carries TRBV7-2 and TRBJ2-1; 8 bases line up with TRBD1. The CDR3 length is 16 residues. The V and J ends lost 3 bases and 4 bases, in that order; junction bases with no gene match: 8. CDR1 and CDR2 (germline): SGHTA, FQGNSA. The CDR3 region has the DNA TGTGCCAGCAGCTTCTTCGGACAGGGTCTGTACAATGAGCAGTTCTTC. This codes for CASSFFGQGLYNEQFF. Variable domain in full (rest from reference TRBV7-2 and TRBJ2-1): GAGVSQSPSNKVTEKGKDVELRCDPISGHTALYWYRQSLGQGLEFLIYFQGNSAPDKSGLPSDRFSAERTGGSVSTLTIQRTQQEDSAVYLCASSFFGQGLYNEQFFGPGTRLTVL.

This clonotype was recorded many times. This chain connects TRBV25-1 to TRBJ2-3; D is uncertain. The CDR3 consists of 14 residues. The germline gives CDR1 MGHDK, CDR2 SYGVNS. The germline V and J ends were trimmed by 3 bases and 4 bases, with 11 bases remaining between them. The CDR3 bases are TGTGCCAGCAGTGACTACCCCACGGCAGATACGCAGTATTTT. Its protein is CASSDYPTADTQYF.

This chain joins TRBV11-2 and TRBJ2-7, with D maybe TRBD1 (6 bases). The germline V gene has CDR1 SGHAT and CDR2 FQNNGV. The length of the CDR3 is 14 residues. Trimming shortened V by 2 bases and J by 0 bases, and 8 bases separated the two germline ends. In DNA, the CDR3 is TGTGCCAGCAGCTTATCAGGGGTCTCCTACGAGCAGTACGTC. This encodes CASSLSGVSYEQYV.

The chain employs TRBV6-1 and TRBJ2-1; 9 positions match TRBD2. V shed 6 bases, J shed 4 bases, and the junction held 7 bases outside the gene matches. This CDR3 spans 15 amino acids. Germline loops: CDR1 MNHNS, CDR2 SASEGT. CDR3 in DNA: TGTGCCAGCAGCGGAGCGGGGGGCTTATACAATGAGCAGTTCTTC. This codes for CASSGAGGLYNEQFF.